The present T cell receptor (beta chain) was sequenced within a study of T cell responses to AZD1222 COVID-19 vaccine. Whole-study results and caveats: Two AZD1222 administrations were followed by greater Spike-specific TCR breadth and depth.

This clone occurred a few times. Its specificity is unknown. Measured with immunoSEQ multiplex PCR; TCRdb has only the in-frame clones, and not every one. The sample lists 95,000 to 100,000 clones, roughly 84% seen once, with approximately 15% in the top ten. CDR3 length: 13 residues. Germline V gene data show CDR1 as MGHRA and CDR2 as YSYEKL. Between the trimmed V and J ends, which lost 3 bases and 6 bases, there was a span of 11 bases. The chain combines TRBV4-1 with TRBJ1-1; D gene uncertain. This clonotype was sampled from an adult who received the AZD1222 COVID-19 vaccine. This sample comprised peripheral blood, obtained 28 days after the second AZD1222 dose. The CDR3 region has the DNA TGCGCCAGCAGCCAGATGTATAGCCCTGAAGCTTTCTTT. It specifies CASSQMYSPEAFF.